The 31 T cell receptor beta chains given below trace back to one sample, sequenced in a study of patients and donors after allogeneic stem cell transplantation. TCRdb reprocessed the RT-PCR reads via MiXCR and lists one record per CDR3 protein. The data show approximately 88,000 distinct CDR3 sequences, 4.5% to 5% seen once. Sequencing input: blood, either unsorted or a sorted T cell fraction (not recorded which). The receptors originated from a human donor who was either an allogeneic HSCT recipient or a stem cell or donor lymphocyte infusion donor (not recorded which). It is not recorded whose cells these are; they may come from a transplant donor.

V is TRBV6-1 and J is TRBJ1-6; D is unresolved. CDR3 length: 14 amino acids. V was shortened by 2 bases and J by 5 bases, with 7 bases between the two germline ends. Per germline, CDR1 MNHNS and CDR2 SASEGT. Here the CDR3 DNA reads TGTGCCAGCAGTGAACTCTCTGATAATTCACCCCTCCACTTT. It translates to CASSELSDNSPLHF.

This clonotype was recorded at least ten times. The V gene is TRBV5-1, the J gene TRBJ2-3, with D uncertain. Germline V CDR1 and CDR2: SGHRS, YFSETQ. This CDR3 has 14 residues. Between the trimmed V and J ends, which lost 2 bases and 3 bases, there was a span of 10 bases. CDR3 sequence reads: CASSFSDATDTQYF. Here the CDR3 DNA reads TGCGCCAGCAGCTTTTCGGACGCGACAGATACGCAGTATTTT.

V gene TRBV5-1 combines with J gene TRBJ2-3; TRBD2 matches at 7 bases. After removal of 4 bases from V and 2 bases from J, the junction contained 7 bases not matched to a gene. The length of the CDR3 is 15 residues. CDR1 and CDR2 from the germline V gene are SGHRS and YFSETQ. The CDR3 bases are TGCGCCAGCAGCCCCGGGACTACCCACACAGATACGCAGTATTTT. Translation: CASSPGTTHTDTQYF. The variable domain in full, completed from reference TRBV5-1 and TRBJ2-3, reads KAGVTQTPRYLIKTRGQQVTLSCSPISGHRSVSWYQQTPGQGLQFLFEYFSETQRNKGNFPGRFSGRQFSNSRSEMNVSTLELGDSALYLCASSPGTTHTDTQYFGPGTRLTVL.

This clonotype is medium-sized within its sample. The chain combines TRBV5-1 with TRBJ1-5; a weak D match, TRBD1 (5 bases). The CDR3 consists of 15 residues. Deletions cut 2 bases from V and 3 bases from J, with 12 bases between. Germline V lookup: CDR1 SGHRS, CDR2 YFSETQ. The CDR3 spells CASSFLDSYNQPQHF. CDR3 bases: TGCGCCAGCAGCTTCCTAGACAGTTACAATCAGCCCCAGCATTTT.

This clonotype was found many times. This chain links TRBV18 with TRBJ1-6, with 7 nucleotides matching TRBD1. This CDR3 spans 15 amino acids. J lost 2 bases, V lost 6 bases, and 4 bases had no gene match. Germline V CDR1 and CDR2: KGHSH, LQKENI. The CDR3 DNA sequence: TGTGCCAGCTCTACTCAGGGGGCCTATAATTCACCCCTCCACTTT. It yields the protein CASSTQGAYNSPLHF.

The chain has TRBV11-2 and TRBJ2-2, with 9 positions matching TRBD2. Germline trimming cut 2 bases from V and 6 bases from J; bases unmatched to any gene: 10. The CDR3 has 17 amino acids. Looked up from germline, CDR1 is SGHAT and CDR2 is FQNNGV. In nucleotides, the CDR3 is TGTGCCAGCAGCTTACCCCCCCTAAGCGGGGGGCCCGGGGAGCTGTTTTTT. This codes for CASSLPPLSGGPGELFF.

The rearrangement joins TRBV13 to TRBJ2-7; D call uncertain. The CDR3 sequence is 14 residues long. Trimming removed 2 bases from V and 2 bases from J, with 10 bases in between. Germline-derived CDR1 and CDR2 are PRHDT and FYEKMQ (reference sequence). Written as DNA, the CDR3 is TGTGCCAGCAGCTTAACCCCAACCCCCTACGAGCAGTACTTC. This translates into CASSLTPTPYEQYF. Drawing the rest from reference TRBV13 and TRBJ2-7, the complete variable domain is AAGVIQSPRHLIKEKRETATLKCYPIPRHDTVYWYQQGPGQDPQFLISFYEKMQSDKGSIPDRFSAQQFSDYHSELNMSSLELGDSALYFCASSLTPTPYEQYFGPGTRLTVT.

This clonotype was counted at least ten times. This sequence joins TRBV5-1 and TRBJ2-5; perhaps D is TRBD1 or TRBD2 (5 bases each). The CDR3 is 15 residues long. Deletions cut 1 base from V and 3 bases from J, with 13 bases between. Germline lookup yields CDR1 SGHRS and CDR2 YFSETQ. CDR3 sequence: CASSLRGSIEETQYF. The DNA for the CDR3 is TGCGCCAGCAGCTTGCGGGGCAGTATCGAAGAGACCCAGTACTTC. The whole variable domain, remainder taken from reference TRBV5-1 and TRBJ2-5, is KAGVTQTPRYLIKTRGQQVTLSCSPISGHRSVSWYQQTPGQGLQFLFEYFSETQRNKGNFPGRFSGRQFSNSRSEMNVSTLELGDSALYLCASSLRGSIEETQYFGPGTRLLVL.

This clonotype was detected many times. This chain joins TRBV28 and TRBJ1-3; TRBD1 matches at 9 bases. Germline-derived CDR1 and CDR2 are MDHEN and SYDVKM. CDR3 size: 15 residues. V lost 5 bases, J lost 4 bases, and 6 bases stayed unmatched. In DNA form, the CDR3 reads TGTGCCAGCAGTAACGCCGGGACAGGGGGAAACACCATATATTTT. This gives the protein CASSNAGTGGNTIYF.

This clonotype was detected many times. This rearrangement joins TRBV3-1 to TRBJ2-6, with D possibly being TRBD2 (5 bases). V was shortened by 0 bases and J by 1 base, with 13 bases between the two germline ends. The CDR3 spans 18 residues. The germline CDR1 and CDR2 sequences are LGHDT and YNNKEL (reference sequence). Here the CDR3 reads CASSQDSPTSSGANVLTF. CDR3 DNA: TGTGCCAGCAGCCAAGATAGCCCCACTAGTTCTGGGGCCAACGTCCTGACTTTC.

This clonotype has a count of ten or more. The chain couples TRBV3-1 to TRBJ1-4; D might be TRBD1 (5 bases). The CDR3 spans 15 residues. The V end lost 2 bases, the J end lost 2 bases, and 9 bases lay between the germline ends. CDR1 LGHDT and CDR2 YNNKEL come from the germline V gene (reference sequence). The CDR3 sequence is CASSQPRQTNEKLFF. As DNA, the CDR3 is TGTGCCAGCAGCCAACCGAGACAGACTAATGAAAAACTGTTTTTT.

This clonotype was found many times. The chain links TRBV3-1 to TRBJ2-3; D possibly corresponds to TRBD2 (6 bases). V shed 4 bases and J shed 0 bases, with 11 bases lying between them. Germline CDR1 LGHDT, CDR2 YNNKEL (reference sequence). The CDR3 consists of 15 residues. The chain's CDR3 is CASSPGTSSTDTQYF. The CDR3 region has the DNA TGTGCCAGCAGCCCCGGAACTAGCAGCACAGATACGCAGTATTTT.

This clonotype was counted at least ten times. The chain is built from TRBV3-1 and TRBJ2-7, with D uncertain. Per the germline V gene, CDR1 is LGHDT and CDR2 is YNNKEL (reference sequence). This CDR3 spans 12 amino acids. V was pared by 3 bases and J by 0 bases, with 3 bases between. The CDR3 reads CASSQVSYEQYF. The DNA for the CDR3 is TGTGCCAGCAGCCAGGTCTCCTACGAGCAGTACTTC.

This rearrangement joins TRBV4-2 to TRBJ1-4; possibly TRBD1 for D (6 bases). CDR3 size: 15 residues. From germline, CDR1 is LGHNA and CDR2 YNFKEQ. V was pared by 7 bases and J by 2 bases, with 14 bases between. The CDR3 DNA reads as TGTGCCAGCACTAGCGGGGGGCTTACTAATGAAAAACTGTTTTTT. Translated, it gives CASTSGGLTNEKLFF.

This clonotype showed up many times. The V and J genes are TRBV29-1 and TRBJ1-3; 7 nucleotides line up with TRBD1. CDR3 length equals 16 residues. Germline V lookup: CDR1 SQVTM, CDR2 ANQGSEA. The trim removed 1 base at V and 3 bases at J, leaving 9 bases unmatched. CDR3 region: CSVEAPETGSGNTIYF. The CDR3 DNA sequence: TGCAGCGTTGAAGCACCAGAGACAGGGAGTGGAAACACCATATATTTT.

This clonotype has a count of ten or more. The chain joins TRBV20-1 to TRBJ1-5; TRBD1 matches 9 bases. Germline CDR1 is DFQATT and CDR2 is SNEGSKA (reference sequence). This CDR3 region has 14 residues. V was clipped by 4 bases and J by 3 bases; unmatched bases: 4. Here the CDR3 DNA reads TGCAGTGCTAAGGGACAGGGTTACAATCAGCCCCAGCATTTT. Encoded protein: CSAKGQGYNQPQHF.

This clonotype occurred many times. The chain joins TRBV7-9 to TRBJ2-3; D perhaps matches TRBD2 (6 bases). Trimming took off 8 bases at V and 2 bases at J, with 20 bases between the two ends. The CDR3 runs 16 residues. Germline-derived CDR1 and CDR2 are SEHNR and FQNEAQ (reference sequence). DNA for the CDR3: TGTGCCAGCTTCCGGGGCCCGGGGGTTCCCACAGATACGCAGTATTTT. Residues: CASFRGPGVPTDTQYF.

This clonotype has only a few counts. The chain uses TRBV20-1 and TRBJ2-3, with TRBD1 as a possible D gene (6 bases). V lost 0 bases and J lost 7, with 23 bases in between. The CDR3 is 17 amino acids. The germline V gene encodes CDR1 DFQATT and CDR2 SNEGSKA (reference sequence). The CDR3 here is CSARDMGAGTNSNTQYF. Written as DNA, the CDR3 is TGCAGTGCTAGAGATATGGGAGCCGGGACAAATTCAAATACGCAGTATTTT.

This clonotype was recorded at least ten times. The chain links TRBV20-1 to TRBJ2-7; 9 nucleotides align to TRBD1. Germline loops: CDR1 DFQATT, CDR2 SNEGSKA (reference sequence). Trimming removed 5 bases from V and 4 bases from J; junction bases left unmatched: 6. The length of the CDR3 is 13 residues. The CDR3 DNA reads TGCAGTGCTTCCAGGACAGGGGCATACGAGCAGTACTTC. Its translation: CSASRTGAYEQYF.

This clonotype was recorded many times. The chain couples TRBV7-9 to TRBJ1-2; TRBD1 matches 7 bases. Germline CDR1 is SEHNR and CDR2 is FQNEAQ (reference sequence). The V and J ends lost 3 bases and 5 bases, in that order; junction bases with no gene match: 12. The CDR3 consists of 16 residues. The CDR3 region is CASSLSVDQTGYGYTF. DNA of the CDR3: TGTGCCAGCAGCTTGAGTGTGGACCAGACAGGGTATGGCTACACCTTC.

This clonotype was observed many times. This chain uses TRBV5-6 with TRBJ2-2; D tentatively fits TRBD1 or TRBD2 (5 bases each). Germline V gene sequence: CDR1 SGHDT, CDR2 YYEEEE. The CDR3 has 17 amino acids. Trimming left V 0 bases short and J 1 base short, with 13 bases between. CDR3 protein: CASSLANRGGNTGELFF. The DNA of the CDR3 is TGTGCCAGCAGCTTGGCCAACCGGGGCGGGAACACCGGGGAGCTGTTTTTT.

In this sample, this clonotype turned up many times. The chain has TRBV28 and TRBJ2-5; D possibly uses TRBD1 or TRBD2 (5 bases each). The CDR3 has 12 residues. V lost 5 bases, J lost 5 bases, and 9 bases lay in between. Germline V gene sequence: CDR1 MDHEN, CDR2 SYDVKM. This chain's CDR3 is CASSQGVETQYF. The CDR3 DNA follows: TGTGCCAGCAGTCAGGGAGTGGAGACCCAGTACTTC.

V and J are TRBV3-1 and TRBJ1-6; 8 bases align to TRBD1. The V segment lost 4 bases and the J segment 1 base; nucleotides outside the gene matches: 18. The CDR3 covers 21 residues. CDR1 is LGHDT and CDR2 is YNNKEL in the germline V gene (reference sequence). DNA of the CDR3: TGTGCCAGCAGCCTTTGGATCATCGGACAGGGCGGCTTTTCCTATAATTCACCCCTCCACTTT. As protein: CASSLWIIGQGGFSYNSPLHF. Combining the CDR3 with reference TRBV3-1 and TRBJ1-6 gives the whole variable domain DTAVSQTPKYLVTQMGNDKSIKCEQNLGHDTMYWYKQDSKKFLKIMFSYNNKELIINETVPNRFSPKSPDKAHLNLHINSLELGDSAVYFCASSLWIIGQGGFSYNSPLHFGNGTRLTVT.

This clonotype showed up many times. The CDR3 reads CASNLRGPNEKLFF. The CDR3 nucleotides read TGTGCCAGCAACCTAAGAGGGCCTAATGAAAAACTGTTTTTT. The chain uses TRBV7-2 and TRBJ1-4, with D unclear. Trimming left V 7 bases short and J 3 bases short, with 12 bases between. Germline values: CDR1 SGHTA, CDR2 FQGNSA. This CDR3 is 14 amino acids long.

This clonotype was observed at least ten times. This chain links TRBV3-1 with TRBJ1-2; D is uncertain. Looked up from germline, CDR1 is LGHDT and CDR2 is YNNKEL (reference sequence). Trimming cost V 3 bases and J 1 base, with 9 bases left between them. The length of the CDR3 is 14 residues. In DNA, the CDR3 is TGTGCCAGCAGCCAGGGTACGGGTAACTATGGCTACACCTTC. Its protein is CASSQGTGNYGYTF.

Worth noting for this clonotype: This could be a read error, since a much larger clone is one nucleotide away. The chain employs TRBV2 and TRBJ1-1; tentative D call: TRBD1 (6 bases). CDR1 and CDR2 from the germline V gene are SNHLY and FYNNEI. This CDR3 is 12 amino acids long. The CDR3 protein is CATTGGHAEAFF. CDR3 DNA: TGTGCTACAACGGGGGGGCACGCTGAAGCTTTCTTT. Full variable domain (missing parts from reference TRBV2 and TRBJ1-1): EPEVTQTPSHQVTQMGQEVILRCVPISNHLYFYWYRQILGQKVEFLVSFYNNEISEKSEIFDDQFSVERPDGSNFTLKIRSTKLEDSAMYFCATTGGHAEAFFGQGTRLTVV.

This clonotype occurred many times. The chain uses TRBV5-1 and TRBJ1-3, with D uncertain. In germline, CDR1 is SGHRS, CDR2 YFSETQ. The CDR3 length is 17 residues. V lost 0 bases to trimming and J lost 1 base, with 14 bases between them. The DNA of the CDR3 is TGCGCCAGCAGCTTGGGCCGGCAGAAGCTATCTGGAAACACCATATATTTT. This gives the protein CASSLGRQKLSGNTIYF.

The V call is TRBV5-1, the J call TRBJ1-1; no clear D gene. The CDR3 is 14 residues long. Trimming took 0 bases from V and 5 from J, leaving 11 bases between them. From germline, CDR1 is SGHRS and CDR2 YFSETQ. The CDR3 loop reads CASSLEYVGTEAFF. The CDR3 DNA reads as TGCGCCAGCAGCTTGGAATATGTGGGTACTGAAGCTTTCTTT.

This clonotype was counted at least ten times. The rearrangement uses TRBV20-1 and TRBJ2-3; 8 nucleotides line up with TRBD2. V was pared by 0 bases and J by 1 base, with 9 bases of the junction left unmatched. The CDR3 extends over 17 amino acids. CDR1 and CDR2 (germline): DFQATT, SNEGSKA (reference sequence). Here the CDR3 reads CSARDRLGAGGTDTQYF. CDR3 sequence (DNA): TGCAGTGCTAGAGATCGGTTGGGAGCGGGGGGCACAGATACGCAGTATTTT.

This clonotype was detected ten times or more. The rearrangement links TRBV7-2 to TRBJ1-2, with a possible D match to TRBD1 (6 bases). The CDR3 sequence is 14 residues long. The V end lost 2 bases, the J end lost 4 bases, and 11 bases lay between the germline ends. Germline CDR1 and CDR2: SGHTA and FQGNSA. In DNA form, the CDR3 reads TGTGCCAGCAGCTTACGGGGGGCCGGCTATGGCTACACCTTC. As protein: CASSLRGAGYGYTF.

This clonotype showed up many times. This rearrangement joins TRBV5-1 to TRBJ2-2, with D unresolved. CDR1 and CDR2 from the germline V gene are SGHRS and YFSETQ. V dropped 0 bases and J dropped 4 bases, with 10 bases sitting between them. This CDR3 has 15 residues. CDR3: CASSLVLSPTGELFF. As DNA, the CDR3 is TGCGCCAGCAGCTTGGTTCTCAGCCCCACCGGGGAGCTGTTTTTT.